The 13 T cell receptor beta chains below all came from one sample that was sequenced in a study of T cells in Graves' hyperthyroidism and ophthalmopathy. Template material for amplifying TCR beta CDR3 regions consisted of RNA transcripts. An initial round of RT-PCR targeting the TCR CDR3 relied on the HTBI primer set. TCRdb fed the multiplex PCR reads into MiXCR, producing one record per CDR3 protein. The data hold about 560,000 distinct CDR3 sequences, with approximately 16% observed a single time. Material: blood. The receptors were gathered from a woman between 18 and 29 years old with Graves' hyperthyroidism.

This clonotype occurred a few times. The chain combines TRBV5-1 with TRBJ2-7; 8 nucleotides line up with TRBD2. V gave up 2 bases and J gave up 2 bases; unmatched junction bases: 6. The CDR3 has 15 residues. Germline CDR1 is SGHRS and CDR2 is YFSETQ. The CDR3 region is CASSLTAGVTYEQYF. The CDR3 DNA sequence: TGCGCCAGCAGCTTAACAGCGGGGGTTACCTACGAGCAGTACTTC.

The chain joins TRBV24-1 to TRBJ2-7; the D call may be TRBD1 or TRBD2 (5 bases each). CDR1 KGHDR and CDR2 SFDVKD come from the germline V gene. The CDR3 has 14 amino acids. Trimming took off 7 bases at V and 2 bases at J, with 14 bases between the two ends. The CDR3 spells CATSGTVVPYEQYF. The CDR3 bases are TGTGCCACCAGCGGGACGGTGGTTCCCTACGAGCAGTACTTC.

The chain joins TRBV6-1 to TRBJ2-3; 9 bases match TRBD2. This CDR3 spans 15 amino acids. After removal of 3 bases from V and 5 bases from J, the junction contained 6 bases not matched to a gene. Germline CDR1 and CDR2: MNHNS and SASEGT. This CDR3 is CASSDWRGGRDTQYF. The CDR3 DNA sequence: TGTGCCAGCAGTGATTGGCGGGGGGGCCGAGATACGCAGTATTTT.

This clonotype has more than one count but fewer than ten. This chain links TRBV20-1 with TRBJ2-7, with D maybe TRBD1 (5 bases). From germline, CDR1 is DFQATT and CDR2 SNEGSKA (reference sequence). This CDR3 comprises 16 residues. Trimming left V 0 bases short and J 3 bases short, with 18 bases between. In DNA, the CDR3 is TGCAGTGCTAGAGATTACTTAAAGGGGCAGTTCTACGAGCAGTACTTC. Amino acids: CSARDYLKGQFYEQYF.

Ten or more counts support this clonotype. The V call is TRBV6-1, the J call TRBJ1-6; no firm D call. Trimming took 8 bases from V and 0 from J, leaving 8 bases between them. The germline CDR1 and CDR2 sequences are MNHNS and SASEGT. The CDR3 totals 14 residues. Written as DNA, the CDR3 is TGTGCCAGCGGAGGTAGCTCCTATAATTCACCCCTCCACTTT. It translates to CASGGSSYNSPLHF.

This clonotype was seen more than once but under ten times. V is TRBV12-5 and J is TRBJ2-5, with D perhaps TRBD1 or TRBD2 (5 bases each). The CDR3 loop spans 13 amino acids. V was pared by 3 bases and J by 2 bases, with 7 bases between. Germline assignment: CDR1 LGHNT and CDR2 FRNRAP. CDR3 coding DNA: TGTGCTAGTGGTTTATGGGGGCAAGAGACCCAGTACTTC. This codes for CASGLWGQETQYF. Looking up the rest from reference TRBV12-5 and TRBJ2-5 gives the full variable domain: DARVTQTPRHKVTEMGQEVTMRCQPILGHNTVFWYRQTMMQGLELLAYFRNRAPLDDSGMPKDRFSAEMPDATLATLKIQPSEPRDSAVYFCASGLWGQETQYFGPGTRLLVL.

V and J are TRBV10-3 and TRBJ2-5; the D is unclear. The CDR3 contains 17 residues. From germline, CDR1 is ENHRY and CDR2 SYGVKD. V lost 5 bases and J lost 4, with 23 bases in between. CDR3 in amino acids: CAISYLGPHQARETQYF. CDR3 bases: TGTGCCATCAGTTACCTCGGTCCCCACCAAGCGAGAGAGACCCAGTACTTC.

In its sample, this clonotype was seen a few times. The chain is built from TRBV4-1 and TRBJ2-7, with TRBD1 matching 7 bases. The V gene end was trimmed by 0 bases and the J gene end by 0 bases; junction bases not matched to a gene: 5. CDR1 is MGHRA and CDR2 is YSYEKL in the germline V gene. The CDR3 runs 16 residues. Written as DNA, the CDR3 is TGCGCCAGCAGCCAAGATCGGGACAGCGGCTCCTACGAGCAGTACTTC. Its translation is CASSQDRDSGSYEQYF.

This clonotype was seen more than once but under ten times. The genes are TRBV2 and TRBJ1-2, with D hard to call. This CDR3 is built from 14 residues. Between the trimmed V and J ends, which lost 6 bases and 2 bases, there was a span of 13 bases. Germline V gene sequence: CDR1 SNHLY, CDR2 FYNNEI. The CDR3, as DNA: TGTGCCAGCAGACCCCGACGGCTGAACTATGGCTACACCTTC. This gives the protein CASRPRRLNYGYTF.

This clonotype has only a few counts. This chain links TRBV12-3 or TRBV12-4 with TRBJ1-5, with TRBD1 identical over 7 bases. The CDR3 is made up of 15 amino acids. V lost 6 bases and J lost 0; bases outside the gene matches: 5. CDR3 sequence: CASRKTGNSNQPQHF. The CDR3 DNA reads TGTGCCAGCAGGAAGACAGGGAATAGCAATCAGCCCCAGCATTTT.

The rearrangement uses TRBV4-3 and TRBJ1-4; a possible D gene is TRBD1 (6 bases). The germline V and J ends were trimmed by 1 base and 5 bases, with 14 bases remaining between them. The CDR3 has 16 residues. Germline loops: CDR1 LGHNA, CDR2 YSLEER. CDR3 in DNA: TGCGCCAGCAGCCAAGGGCTGGGACACCGAAATGAAAAACTGTTTTTT. It encodes CASSQGLGHRNEKLFF.

Ten or more counts support this clonotype. This chain links TRBV6-1 with TRBJ2-7; TRBD1 agrees at 9 bases. V lost 7 bases and J lost 6; bases outside the gene matches: 1. Germline CDR1 is MNHNS and CDR2 is SASEGT. The CDR3 runs 11 residues. CDR3 DNA sequence: TGTGCCAGCAAGGACAGGGGCGAGCAGTACTTC. Translated: CASKDRGEQYF.

The chain combines TRBV6-1 with TRBJ1-1; D unclear. Germline loops: CDR1 MNHNS, CDR2 SASEGT. The CDR3 totals 13 residues. With 8 bases removed from V and 1 base from J, the gap between germline ends came to 11 bases. The CDR3 nucleotides read TGTGCCAGCTGCCGACGGGAGAACACTGAAGCTTTCTTT. This translates into CASCRRENTEAFF.